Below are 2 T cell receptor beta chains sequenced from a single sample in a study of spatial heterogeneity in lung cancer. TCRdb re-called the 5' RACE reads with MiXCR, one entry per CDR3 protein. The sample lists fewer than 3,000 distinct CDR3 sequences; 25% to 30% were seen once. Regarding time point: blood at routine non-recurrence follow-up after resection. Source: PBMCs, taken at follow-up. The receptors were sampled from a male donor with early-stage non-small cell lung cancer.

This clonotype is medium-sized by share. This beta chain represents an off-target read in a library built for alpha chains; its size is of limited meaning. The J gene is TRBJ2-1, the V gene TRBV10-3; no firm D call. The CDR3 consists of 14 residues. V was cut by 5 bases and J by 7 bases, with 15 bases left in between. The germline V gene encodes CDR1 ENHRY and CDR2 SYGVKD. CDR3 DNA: TGTGCCATCAGTTCTCACTTCAACTTGAATGAGCAGTTCTTC. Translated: CAISSHFNLNEQFF.

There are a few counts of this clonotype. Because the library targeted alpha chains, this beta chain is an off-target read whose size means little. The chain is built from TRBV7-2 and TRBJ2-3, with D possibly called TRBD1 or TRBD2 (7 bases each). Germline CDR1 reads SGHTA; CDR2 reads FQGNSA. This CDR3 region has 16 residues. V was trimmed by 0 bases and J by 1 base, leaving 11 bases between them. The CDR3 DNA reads TGTGCCAGCAGCTTAGCGGGAGGGGGCGGCACAGATACGCAGTATTTT. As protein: CASSLAGGGGTDTQYF.